Listed below are T cell receptor beta chains from one sample, sequenced in a study of human T cells and chemical hapten exposure. TCRdb called the RACE reads again in MiXCR, with one record for every CDR3 protein. Here the sample spans roughly 72,000 distinct CDR3 sequences, about 9.4% being singletons. The sample in question was whole blood, obtained in connection with sensitization to the hapten diphenylcyclopropenone (DPC). These receptors all come from a woman between 45 and 65 years old with alopecia areata. Some clones in this sample may be carry-over from other donors' samples. The CDR3 runs from the conserved cysteine through the conserved F or W. D genes are given only for firm matches. The listing skips clone size in some rows; elsewhere it reads once, few, many or a size class.

CDR3 DNA: TGTGCCAGCAGCTCCGGTACATTCTCGGGGCAGTTCTTC
CDR3 protein: CASSSGTFSGQFF
clone size: -
J gene: TRBJ2-1
V gene: TRBV7-8
D gene: -

CDR3 DNA: TGTGCCAGCAGCCCCACTACTTCGAACACCGGGGAGCTGTTTTTT
CDR3 protein: CASSPTTSNTGELFF
clone size: many
J gene: TRBJ2-2
V gene: TRBV5-5
D gene: -

CDR3 DNA: TGTGCCAGCAACAAAAGACTAGCGGACAATGAGCAGTTCTTC
CDR3 protein: CASNKRLADNEQFF
clone size: -
J gene: TRBJ2-1
V gene: TRBV3-1
D gene: TRBD2

CDR3 DNA: TGTGCCAGCAGCTCCTTGGGCGGCCCCACAGATACGCAGTATTTT
CDR3 protein: CASSSLGGPTDTQYF
clone size: few
J gene: TRBJ2-3
V gene: TRBV7-9
D gene: -

CDR3 DNA: TGTGCCAGCAGCGCCCAACTAGCGGGAGGAGCTGGGCAGTACTTC
CDR3 protein: CASSAQLAGGAGQYF
clone size: many
J gene: TRBJ2-7
V gene: TRBV7-2
D gene: TRBD2

CDR3 DNA: TGTGCCAGCAGCGTTACGACTGAAGCTTTCTTT
CDR3 protein: CASSVTTEAFF
clone size: -
J gene: TRBJ1-1
V gene: TRBV6-2/TRBV6-3
D gene: -

CDR3 DNA: TGTGCCAGCAGCACCGGACGAGCTGGGGCCAACGTCCTGACTTTC
CDR3 protein: CASSTGRAGANVLTF
clone size: many
J gene: TRBJ2-6
V gene: TRBV11-2
D gene: -

CDR3 DNA: TGTGCCAGCAGCTTACCCTACCGACTAGCGGGAGGGAAAGATACGCAGTATTTT
CDR3 protein: CASSLPYRLAGGKDTQYF
clone size: few
J gene: TRBJ2-3
V gene: TRBV7-9
D gene: TRBD2

CDR3 DNA: TGTGCCAGCAGCTCATCTAGCGGGAGGGGAGATACGCAGTATTTT
CDR3 protein: CASSSSSGRGDTQYF
clone size: many
J gene: TRBJ2-3
V gene: TRBV2
D gene: TRBD2

CDR3 DNA: TGCAGTGCTAGAACAGGGACAACCAACGAGCAGTACTTC
CDR3 protein: CSARTGTTNEQYF
clone size: few
J gene: TRBJ2-7
V gene: TRBV20-1
D gene: -

CDR3 DNA: TGTGCCAGCAGCCTAGCGGAATCCTACGAGCAGTACTTC
CDR3 protein: CASSLAESYEQYF
clone size: many
J gene: TRBJ2-7
V gene: TRBV7-3
D gene: TRBD2

CDR3 DNA: TGTGCTAGTGGCCCCAGGGTCTCCTACGAGCAGTACTTC
CDR3 protein: CASGPRVSYEQYF
clone size: few
J gene: TRBJ2-7
V gene: TRBV12-5
D gene: -

CDR3 DNA: TGCGCCAGCACCTTATGGCAGGGAACGAACACCGGGGAGCTGTTTTTT
CDR3 protein: CASTLWQGTNTGELFF
clone size: -
J gene: TRBJ2-2
V gene: TRBV5-1
D gene: -

CDR3 DNA: TGCAGTGCTGGGGGACAGGGGGTTGGCACAGATACGCAGTATTTT
CDR3 protein: CSAGGQGVGTDTQYF
clone size: many
J gene: TRBJ2-3
V gene: TRBV20-1
D gene: TRBD1

CDR3 DNA: TGTGCCAGCAGTCGGACTACAACCGGGGAGCTGTTTTTT
CDR3 protein: CASSRTTTGELFF
clone size: many
J gene: TRBJ2-2
V gene: TRBV12-3/TRBV12-4
D gene: -

CDR3 DNA: TGTGCCATCAGTGAGTTCCAGGGGAATGAGCAGTTCTTC
CDR3 protein: CAISEFQGNEQFF
clone size: many
J gene: TRBJ2-1
V gene: TRBV10-3
D gene: -

CDR3 DNA: TGTGCCAGCAGTTTACAGACAGGCGGGTCTCCTTACGAGCAGTACTTC
CDR3 protein: CASSLQTGGSPYEQYF
clone size: -
J gene: TRBJ2-7
V gene: TRBV27
D gene: -

CDR3 DNA: TGTGCCAGCAGACTAAGCGGGAGGGGGTACGAGCAGTACTTC
CDR3 protein: CASRLSGRGYEQYF
clone size: few
J gene: TRBJ2-7
V gene: TRBV28
D gene: TRBD2

CDR3 DNA: TGTGCCAGCAGTCCTAGCGGGAGGAACACCGGGGAGCTGTTTTTT
CDR3 protein: CASSPSGRNTGELFF
clone size: -
J gene: TRBJ2-2
V gene: TRBV12-3/TRBV12-4
D gene: TRBD2

CDR3 DNA: TGTGCCAGCTCAGGGTACCGGAACACTGAAGCTTTCTTT
CDR3 protein: CASSGYRNTEAFF
clone size: many
J gene: TRBJ1-1
V gene: TRBV18
D gene: -

CDR3 DNA: TGTGCCAGCAGTTTCTTAACGGGAAAAGATACGCAGTATTTT
CDR3 protein: CASSFLTGKDTQYF
clone size: few
J gene: TRBJ2-3
V gene: TRBV27
D gene: -

CDR3 DNA: TGTGCCAGCAGTGAGCGGGCGAACACCGGGGAGCTGTTTTTT
CDR3 protein: CASSERANTGELFF
clone size: -
J gene: TRBJ2-2
V gene: TRBV25-1
D gene: -

CDR3 DNA: TGTGCCAGCTCAACCGGGACAGGGCCCTCCTACGAGCAGTACTTC
CDR3 protein: CASSTGTGPSYEQYF
clone size: few
J gene: TRBJ2-7
V gene: TRBV18
D gene: TRBD1

CDR3 DNA: TGCAGCGCTTCCGATACGAGCGGGAGGGAGGGCTACGAGCAGTACTTC
CDR3 protein: CSASDTSGREGYEQYF
clone size: -
J gene: TRBJ2-7
V gene: TRBV29-1
D gene: TRBD2

CDR3 DNA: TGCAGCATCGAACAGGGAGACGGAAACACCATATATTTT
CDR3 protein: CSIEQGDGNTIYF
clone size: few
J gene: TRBJ1-3
V gene: TRBV29-1
D gene: -